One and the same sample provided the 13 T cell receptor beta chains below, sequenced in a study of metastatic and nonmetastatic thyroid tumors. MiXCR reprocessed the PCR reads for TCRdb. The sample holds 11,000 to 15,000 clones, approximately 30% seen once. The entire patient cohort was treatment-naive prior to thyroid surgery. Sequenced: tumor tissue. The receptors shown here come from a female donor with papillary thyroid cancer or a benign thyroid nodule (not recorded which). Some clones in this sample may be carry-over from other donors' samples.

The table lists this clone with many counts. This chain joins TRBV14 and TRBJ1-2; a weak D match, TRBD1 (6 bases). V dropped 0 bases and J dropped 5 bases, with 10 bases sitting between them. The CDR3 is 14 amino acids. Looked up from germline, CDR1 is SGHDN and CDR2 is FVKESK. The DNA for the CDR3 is TGTGCCAGCAGCCAAGACCAGGGGAGGTATGGCTACACCTTC. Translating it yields CASSQDQGRYGYTF. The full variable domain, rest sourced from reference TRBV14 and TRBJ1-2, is EAGVTQFPSHSVIEKGQTVTLRCDPISGHDNLYWYRRVMGKEIKFLLHFVKESKQDESGMPNNRFLAERTGGTYSTLKVQPAELEDSGVYFCASSQDQGRYGYTFGSGTRLTVV.

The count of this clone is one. The CDR3 here is CASSPMARDTGELFF. CDR3 nucleotide sequence: TGTGCCAGCTCACCAATGGCGCGGGACACCGGGGAGCTGTTTTTT. The gene calls are TRBV18 and TRBJ2-2; TRBD2 is a possible D gene (5 bases). This CDR3 is built from 15 residues. V shed 2 bases and J shed 3 bases, with 10 bases lying between them. The germline gives CDR1 KGHSH, CDR2 LQKENI.

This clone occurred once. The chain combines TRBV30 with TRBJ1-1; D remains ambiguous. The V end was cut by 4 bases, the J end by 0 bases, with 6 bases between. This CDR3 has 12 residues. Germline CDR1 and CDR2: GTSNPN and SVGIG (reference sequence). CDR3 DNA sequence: TGTGCCTGGAATACACTGAACACTGAAGCTTTCTTT. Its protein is CAWNTLNTEAFF.

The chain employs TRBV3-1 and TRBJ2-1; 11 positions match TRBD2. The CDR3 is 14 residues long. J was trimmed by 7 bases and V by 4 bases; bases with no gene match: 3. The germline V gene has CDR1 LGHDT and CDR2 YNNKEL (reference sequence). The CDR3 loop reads CASSLTSGKNEQFF. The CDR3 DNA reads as TGTGCCAGCAGCCTGACTAGCGGGAAAAATGAGCAGTTCTTC.

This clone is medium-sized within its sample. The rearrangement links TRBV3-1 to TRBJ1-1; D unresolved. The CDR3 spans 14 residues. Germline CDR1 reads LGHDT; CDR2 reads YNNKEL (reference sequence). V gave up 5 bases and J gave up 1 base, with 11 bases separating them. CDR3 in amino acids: CASSSDTANTEAFF. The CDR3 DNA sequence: TGTGCCAGCAGCTCGGATACAGCGAACACTGAAGCTTTCTTT.

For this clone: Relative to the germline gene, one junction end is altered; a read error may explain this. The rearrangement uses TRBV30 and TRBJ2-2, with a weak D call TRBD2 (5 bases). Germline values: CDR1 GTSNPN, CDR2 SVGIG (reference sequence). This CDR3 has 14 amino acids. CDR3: CAWRKMGNTWELSF. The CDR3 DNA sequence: TGTGCCTGGAGAAAGATGGGGAACACCTGGGAGCTGTCTTTT.

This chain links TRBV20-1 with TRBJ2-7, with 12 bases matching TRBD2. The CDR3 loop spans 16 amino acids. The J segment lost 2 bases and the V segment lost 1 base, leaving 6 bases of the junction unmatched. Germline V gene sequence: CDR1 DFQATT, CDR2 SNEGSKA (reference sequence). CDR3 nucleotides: TGCAGTGCTAGAGCCCTAGCGGGAGGGTGGACCTACGAGCAGTACTTC. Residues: CSARALAGGWTYEQYF.

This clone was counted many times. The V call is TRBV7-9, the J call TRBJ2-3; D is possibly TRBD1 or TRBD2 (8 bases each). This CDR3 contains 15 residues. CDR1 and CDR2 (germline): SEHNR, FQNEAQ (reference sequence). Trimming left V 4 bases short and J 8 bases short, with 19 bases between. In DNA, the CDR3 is TGTGCCAGCAGCTCCGGGGGGGGCAGGGGGCGTACGCAGTATTTT. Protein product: CASSSGGGRGRTQYF.

Written as DNA, the CDR3 is TGTGCCTGGAGCACTAGCGCGAGCTCCTACGAGCAGTACTTC. As protein: CAWSTSASSYEQYF. The V and J genes are TRBV30 and TRBJ2-7; 7 nucleotides align to TRBD2. There are 14 residues in the CDR3. Per germline, CDR1 GTSNPN and CDR2 SVGIG (reference sequence). V lost 3 bases, J lost 0 bases, and 5 bases stayed unmatched.

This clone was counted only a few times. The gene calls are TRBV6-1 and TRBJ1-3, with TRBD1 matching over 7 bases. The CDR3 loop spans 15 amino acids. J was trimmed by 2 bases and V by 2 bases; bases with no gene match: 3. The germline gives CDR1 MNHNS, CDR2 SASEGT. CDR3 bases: TGTGCCAGCAGTGAACCTGACAGGGCTGGAAACACCATATATTTT. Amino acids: CASSEPDRAGNTIYF.

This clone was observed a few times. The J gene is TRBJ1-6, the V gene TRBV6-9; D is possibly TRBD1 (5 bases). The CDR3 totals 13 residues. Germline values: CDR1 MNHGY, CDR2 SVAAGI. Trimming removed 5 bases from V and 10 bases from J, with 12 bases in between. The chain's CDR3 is CASSVAGNSPLHF. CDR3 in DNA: TGTGCCAGCAGTGTCGCAGGGAACTCACCCCTCCACTTT.

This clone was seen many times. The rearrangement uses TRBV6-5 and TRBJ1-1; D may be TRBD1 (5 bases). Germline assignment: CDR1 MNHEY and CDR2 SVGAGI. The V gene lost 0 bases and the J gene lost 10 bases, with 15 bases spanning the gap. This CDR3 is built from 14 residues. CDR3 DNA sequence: TGTGCCAGCAGTTACTCGAGAATCCAGGGTAGAGCTTTCTTT. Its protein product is CASSYSRIQGRAFF.

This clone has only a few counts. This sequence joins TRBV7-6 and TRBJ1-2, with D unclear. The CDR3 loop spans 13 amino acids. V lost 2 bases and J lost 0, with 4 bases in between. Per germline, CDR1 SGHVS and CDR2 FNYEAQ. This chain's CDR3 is CASSLYPNYGYTF. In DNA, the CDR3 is TGTGCCAGCAGCTTATATCCTAACTATGGCTACACCTTC. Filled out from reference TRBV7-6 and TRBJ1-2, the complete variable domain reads GAGVSQSPRYKVTKRGQDVALRCDPISGHVSLYWYRQALGQGPEFLTYFNYEAQQDKSGLPNDRFSAERPEGSISTLTIQRTEQRDSAMYRCASSLYPNYGYTFGSGTRLTVV.